Below, 8 T cell receptor beta chains from the same sample are listed, as sequenced in a study of tumor-infiltrating lymphocytes in primary liver carcinoma. Blood RNA came from unsorted whole blood; germline DNA was also extracted. Making TCR beta cDNA involved around 500 ng total RNA and a constant-region primer. What produced the TCR beta libraries was three nested multiplex PCR rounds using slightly modified ARM-PCR. Two initial PCR rounds of ten to eleven cycles each paired TRBV1-TRBV30 forward primers with a C-beta reverse primer. TCRdb analysed the multiplex PCR reads with MiXCR anew, one entry per CDR3 protein. The sample holds more than 150,000 distinct CDR3 sequences, 50% to 75% seen once. The sample consisted of peripheral blood. The receptors were gathered from a man aged 40-55 years with primary liver carcinoma and hepatitis B virus infection.

This clonotype appeared a few times. This chain uses TRBV12-3 or TRBV12-4 with TRBJ2-1; D is undetermined. The CDR3 extends over 12 amino acids. The V end lost 5 bases, the J end lost 8 bases, and 10 bases lay between the germline ends. The CDR3 DNA follows: TGTGCCAGCAGTAAGGGCGGCGATGAGCAGTTCTTC. It specifies CASSKGGDEQFF.

V and J are TRBV28 and TRBJ2-1, with TRBD2 matching 10 bases. The trim removed 8 bases at V and 10 bases at J, leaving 20 bases unmatched. Germline V gives CDR1 MDHEN, CDR2 SYDVKM. This CDR3 has 17 amino acids. The DNA for the CDR3 is TGTGCCAGCGAACCCTCGTTTGTAGCGGGAGGAGGCGAAGAGCAGTTCTTC. This sequence encodes CASEPSFVAGGGEEQFF.

In regard to this clonotype: A read error may account for a junction end that differs from germline. V gene TRBV3-1 combines with J gene TRBJ2-3; D possibly corresponds to TRBD2 (6 bases). The length of the CDR3 is 15 residues. Germline lookup yields CDR1 LGHDT and CDR2 YNNKEL (reference sequence). Here the CDR3 DNA reads TGTGCCAACAGCCAAGGCGGGATGGGTACAGATACGCAGTATTTT. It is translated as CANSQGGMGTDTQYF.

With regard to this clonotype: A read error may account for a junction end that differs from germline. This sequence joins TRBV4-1 and TRBJ2-1; D remains ambiguous. The CDR3 has 17 residues. The germline V gene encodes CDR1 MGHRA and CDR2 YSYEKL. CDR3 sequence: CASSQAPVSGSANEQFF. For the CDR3, the DNA is TGTGCCAGCAGCCAAGCTCCCGTATCTGGGTCGGCCAATGAGCAGTTCTTC.

The chain employs TRBV5-4 and TRBJ2-3; D is undetermined. The germline gives CDR1 SGHNT, CDR2 YYREEE (reference sequence). CDR3 length equals 12 residues. Deletions cut 3 bases from V and 3 bases from J, with 5 bases between. The CDR3 spells CASSSPTDTQYF. Written as DNA, the CDR3 is TGTGCCAGCAGCTCCCCGACAGATACGCAGTATTTT.

This clonotype occurred a few times. The chain has TRBV10-3 and TRBJ2-1; TRBD2 matches 7 bases. Germline trimming cut 2 bases from V and 6 bases from J; bases unmatched to any gene: 7. This CDR3 comprises 15 residues. Germline V lookup: CDR1 ENHRY, CDR2 SYGVKD. The CDR3 protein is CAISEGLADPNEQFF. CDR3 nucleotides: TGTGCCATCAGTGAGGGGCTAGCGGACCCCAATGAGCAGTTCTTC.

This clonotype was detected only a few times. The chain has TRBV4-2 and TRBJ2-1; D remains unclear. Germline CDR1 reads LGHNA; CDR2 reads YNFKEQ. The CDR3 is 13 residues long. V dropped 5 bases and J dropped 0 bases, with 5 bases sitting between them. Here the CDR3 reads CASSTSSYNEQFF. The CDR3 coding sequence is TGTGCCAGCAGCACGAGCTCCTACAATGAGCAGTTCTTC.

In this sample, this clonotype turned up a few times. V and J are TRBV7-9 and TRBJ2-1, with 11 bases fitting TRBD2. Germline-derived CDR1 and CDR2 are SEHNR and FQNEAQ (reference sequence). This CDR3 is built from 16 residues. Germline trimming cut 4 bases from V and 9 bases from J; bases unmatched to any gene: 11. CDR3 DNA sequence: TGTGCCAGCAGCTCCCAACTAGCGGGAGCACGGGGTGAGCAGTTCTTC. Residues: CASSSQLAGARGEQFF.